This T cell receptor beta chain was identified in a study of T cell changes during pregnancy in multiple sclerosis. The protocol was immunoSEQ multiplex PCR, while the TCRdb copy is restricted to in-frame clones and leaves out a portion. The data hold more than 30,000 clones, with just under 95% observed a single time. Trimming removed 4 bases from V and 0 bases from J, with 10 bases in between. The CDR3 length is 15 residues. Germline assignment: CDR1 MNHEY and CDR2 SVGAGI. The chain employs TRBV6-5 and TRBJ2-1; D may be TRBD2 (7 bases). This sequence originates from a female donor with multiple sclerosis, enrolled in a pregnancy study. Specimen: CD8+ T cells from peripheral blood mononuclear cells, collected in the third trimester of pregnancy. The CDR3 DNA follows: TGTGCCAGCAGTTCCGGGGGGCCCTCCTACAATGAGCAGTTCTTC. Encoded protein: CASSSGGPSYNEQFF.